Listed here is a single TCR beta chain. What it recognizes is unknown. This sample stems from a study of Ad26.COV2.S vaccination and SARS-CoV-2 variants. Broader study findings: Substantial response breadth was reportedly seen for spike-specific CD8+ and CD4+ T cells after vaccination. For non-spike TCRs, breadth in vaccine recipients resembled that in placebo recipients. Compared with placebo recipients, vaccine recipients had higher spike-specific TCR breadth.

Repertoires were generated with immunoSEQ multiplex PCR, while TCRdb's copy carries only in-frame clones and drops some. The repertoire consists of about 350,000 clones, with about 91% occurring once and the leading ten covering about 3.8%. Trimming took off 7 bases at V and 0 bases at J, with 10 bases between the two ends. The CDR3 sequence is 14 residues long. Germline CDR1 reads WSHSY; CDR2 reads SAAADI. The sequenced sample was peripheral blood, obtained after recovery from COVID-19. The rearrangement uses TRBV10-2 and TRBJ1-5, with TRBD1 as a possible D gene (5 bases). The TCR comes from a human donor who had recovered from COVID-19. CDR3 residues: CASNQGASNQPQHF. The CDR3 nucleotides are TGCGCCAGCAACCAGGGAGCTAGCAATCAGCCCCAGCATTTT.